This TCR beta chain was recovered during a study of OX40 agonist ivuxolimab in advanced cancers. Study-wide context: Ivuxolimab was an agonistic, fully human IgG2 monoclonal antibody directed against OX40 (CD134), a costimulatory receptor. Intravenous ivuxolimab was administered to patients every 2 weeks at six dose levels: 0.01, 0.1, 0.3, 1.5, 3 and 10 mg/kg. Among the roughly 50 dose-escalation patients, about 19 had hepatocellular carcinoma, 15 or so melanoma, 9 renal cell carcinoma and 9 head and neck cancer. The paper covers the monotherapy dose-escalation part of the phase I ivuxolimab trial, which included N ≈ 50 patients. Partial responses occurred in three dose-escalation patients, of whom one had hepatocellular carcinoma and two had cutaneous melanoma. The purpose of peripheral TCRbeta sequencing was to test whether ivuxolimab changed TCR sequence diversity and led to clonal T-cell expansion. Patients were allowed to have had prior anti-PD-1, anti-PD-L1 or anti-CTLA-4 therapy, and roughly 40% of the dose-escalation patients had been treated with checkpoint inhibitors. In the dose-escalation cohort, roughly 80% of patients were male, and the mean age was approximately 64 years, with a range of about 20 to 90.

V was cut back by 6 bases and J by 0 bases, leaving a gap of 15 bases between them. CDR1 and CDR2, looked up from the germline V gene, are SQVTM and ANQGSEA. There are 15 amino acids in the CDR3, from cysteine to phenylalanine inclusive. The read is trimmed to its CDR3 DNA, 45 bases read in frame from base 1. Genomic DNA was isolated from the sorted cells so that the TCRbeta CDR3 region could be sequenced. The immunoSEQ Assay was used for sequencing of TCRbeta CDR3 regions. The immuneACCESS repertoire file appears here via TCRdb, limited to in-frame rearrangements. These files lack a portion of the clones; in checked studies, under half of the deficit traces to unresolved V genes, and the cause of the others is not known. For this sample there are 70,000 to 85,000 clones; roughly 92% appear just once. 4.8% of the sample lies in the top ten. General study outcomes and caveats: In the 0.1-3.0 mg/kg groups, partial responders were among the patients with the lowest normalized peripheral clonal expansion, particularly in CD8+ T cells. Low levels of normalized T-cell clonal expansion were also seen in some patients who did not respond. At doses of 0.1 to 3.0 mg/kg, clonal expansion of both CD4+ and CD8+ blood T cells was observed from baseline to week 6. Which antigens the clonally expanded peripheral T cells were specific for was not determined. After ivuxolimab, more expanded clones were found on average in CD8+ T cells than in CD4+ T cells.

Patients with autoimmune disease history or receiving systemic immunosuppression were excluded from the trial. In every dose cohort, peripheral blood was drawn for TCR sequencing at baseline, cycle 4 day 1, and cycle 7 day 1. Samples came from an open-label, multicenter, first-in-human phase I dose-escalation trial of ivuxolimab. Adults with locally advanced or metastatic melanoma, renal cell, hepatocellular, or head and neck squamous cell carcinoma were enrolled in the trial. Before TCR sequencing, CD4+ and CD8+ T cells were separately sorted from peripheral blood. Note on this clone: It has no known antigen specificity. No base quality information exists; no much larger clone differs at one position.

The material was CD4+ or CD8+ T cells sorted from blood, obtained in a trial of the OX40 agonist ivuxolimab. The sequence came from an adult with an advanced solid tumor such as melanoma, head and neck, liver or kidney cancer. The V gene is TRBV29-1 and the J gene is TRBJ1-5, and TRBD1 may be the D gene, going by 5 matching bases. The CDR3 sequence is CSVRGGRGSNQPQHF. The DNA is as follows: TGCAGCGTCCGGGGGGGACGCGGTAGCAATCAGCCCCAGCATTTT.